These 21 T cell receptor beta chains originate from one sample sequenced in a study of blood T cell repertoires in COVID-19 (dated by TCRdb to the early 2020s). Receptor libraries were prepared by the immunoSEQ multiplex PCR assay. In its TCRdb copy, this immuneACCESS table keeps in-frame sequences only and misses some clones. Where compared with another copy, unresolved V genes explain less than half of these, and the others have no known cause. Present in this sample are about 160,000 clones, about nine tenths of which were seen just once. 5.5% to 7.5% of the sample goes to the ten largest clones. Sequencing used peripheral blood. Receptors originate from a man older than 75 with acute or convalescent COVID-19.

The chain carries TRBV7-8 and TRBJ2-7; 7 nucleotides agree with TRBD1. Germline CDR1 SGHVS, CDR2 FQNEAQ. This CDR3 is built from 13 residues. V was clipped by 5 bases and J by 3 bases; unmatched bases: 4. The CDR3, as DNA: TGTGCCAGCAGCCGGGCAGGGGGCTACGAGCAGTACTTC. It specifies CASSRAGGYEQYF.

This chain uses TRBV19 with TRBJ2-1; a weak D match, TRBD1 (5 bases). V lost 4 bases and J 1 base, leaving 8 bases between the germline ends. The CDR3 is 14 residues long. From germline, CDR1 is LNHDA and CDR2 SQIVND (reference sequence). The CDR3 DNA is TGTGCCAGTAGTAAGGACAAGTCCTACAATGAGCAGTTCTTC. It specifies CASSKDKSYNEQFF. The full variable domain, its missing parts supplied by reference TRBV19 and TRBJ2-1, is DGGITQSPKYLFRKEGQNVTLSCEQNLNHDAMYWYRQDPGQGLRLIYYSQIVNDFQKGDIAEGYSVSREKKESFPLTVTSAQKNPTAFYLCASSKDKSYNEQFFGPGTRLTVL.

The chain couples TRBV19 to TRBJ1-5; TRBD1 matches 7 bases. The CDR3 is 19 residues long. Germline V lookup: CDR1 LNHDA, CDR2 SQIVND (reference sequence). V lost 5 bases and J lost 0; bases outside the gene matches: 16. CDR3 bases: TGTGCCAGTAGTGCCCCTCCGGGACAGACTTCCTATAGCAATCAGCCCCAGCATTTT. This codes for CASSAPPGQTSYSNQPQHF.

This clone occurred a few times. The chain combines TRBV7-2 with TRBJ1-2, with D perhaps matching TRBD1 (5 bases). The CDR3 totals 14 residues. Deletions cut 4 bases from V and 1 base from J, with 10 bases between. The germline V gene encodes CDR1 SGHTA and CDR2 FQGNSA. DNA for the CDR3: TGTGCCAGCAGCTATTTAGGGGTTAACTATGGCTACACCTTC. The encoded protein is CASSYLGVNYGYTF. Together with reference TRBV7-2 and TRBJ1-2, the CDR3 gives the full variable domain: GAGVSQSPSNKVTEKGKDVELRCDPISGHTALYWYRQSLGQGLEFLIYFQGNSAPDKSGLPSDRFSAERTGGSVSTLTIQRTQQEDSAVYLCASSYLGVNYGYTFGSGTRLTVV.

The V gene is TRBV5-5, the J gene TRBJ2-3; 11 bases fit TRBD1. The germline V gene encodes CDR1 SGHKS and CDR2 YYEKEE (reference sequence). J gave up 3 bases and V 3 bases, and 9 bases lay outside the gene matches. This CDR3 region has 17 residues. The CDR3: CASSSQSGTGGTDTQYF. As DNA, the CDR3 is TGTGCCAGCAGCTCTCAATCTGGGACAGGGGGTACAGATACGCAGTATTTT.

This clone showed up just a few times. V gene TRBV6-5 combines with J gene TRBJ1-2, with 8 bases aligning to TRBD1. The CDR3 spans 12 residues. V gave up 6 bases and J gave up 5 bases; unmatched junction bases: 2. Germline assignment: CDR1 MNHEY and CDR2 SVGAGI. In DNA form, the CDR3 reads TGTGCCAGCAGGGGACAGGTTTATGGCTACACCTTC. As protein: CASRGQVYGYTF.

This clone was seen just once. The gene calls are TRBV11-2 and TRBJ2-7, with 9 bases matching TRBD2. Germline trimming cut 1 base from V and 1 base from J; bases unmatched to any gene: 5. The CDR3 has 16 amino acids. Germline CDR1 and CDR2: SGHAT and FQNNGV. The CDR3: CASSLAQTSGSYEQYF. In nucleotides, the CDR3 is TGTGCCAGCAGCTTAGCCCAGACTAGCGGATCCTACGAGCAGTACTTC.

The J gene is TRBJ2-2, the V gene TRBV7-8; D ambiguous. The ends were cut back, 8 bases at V and 5 bases at J, with 6 bases in the middle. CDR3 length equals 11 residues. CDR1 and CDR2 (germline): SGHVS, FQNEAQ. In nucleotides, the CDR3 is TGTGCCAGCTTCGGTACCGGGGAGCTGTTTTTT. Amino acids: CASFGTGELFF.

The chain combines TRBV29-1 with TRBJ2-7, with a possible D match to TRBD1 (6 bases). The V gene's germline CDR1 is SQVTM and CDR2 ANQGSEA. There are 10 residues in the CDR3. The CDR3 DNA reads as TGCAGAGTCCGATACAGGGACGGGTACTTC. Translated, it gives CRVRYRDGYF.

The rearrangement links TRBV3-1 (or the pseudogene TRBV3-2) to TRBJ1-2; weak D call: TRBD1 (6 bases). V dropped 0 bases and J dropped 7 bases, with 12 bases sitting between them. This CDR3 region has 14 residues. In germline, CDR1 is LGHDT, CDR2 YNNKEL (reference sequence). DNA for the CDR3: TGTGCCAGCAGCCAAGATCTTCGCAGGGGTGGCTACACCTTC. This gives the protein CASSQDLRRGGYTF.

The chain couples TRBV28 to TRBJ2-1; 9 bases fit TRBD1. This CDR3 is 15 amino acids long. The germline V gene encodes CDR1 MDHEN and CDR2 SYDVKM. V lost 5 bases, J lost 5 bases, and 7 bases stayed unmatched. The CDR3 sequence: CASSGAGTGNNEQFF. CDR3 nucleotide sequence: TGTGCCAGCAGTGGAGCCGGGACAGGGAACAATGAGCAGTTCTTC. Combining the CDR3 with reference TRBV28 and TRBJ2-1 gives the whole variable domain DVKVTQSSRYLVKRTGEKVFLECVQDMDHENMFWYRQDPGLGLRLIYFSYDVKMKEKGDIPEGYSVSREKKERFSLILESASTNQTSMYLCASSGAGTGNNEQFFGPGTRLTVL.

The gene calls are TRBV6-5 and TRBJ2-7, with a tentative D call TRBD2 (5 bases). Germline lookup yields CDR1 MNHEY and CDR2 SVGAGI. The CDR3 contains 12 residues. The V end was cut by 8 bases, the J end by 3 bases, with 11 bases between. The CDR3 region is CASHEGDYEQYF. The CDR3 DNA follows: TGTGCCAGCCACGAGGGTGACTACGAGCAGTACTTC.

V and J are TRBV14 and TRBJ1-4, with 12 positions matching TRBD1. The CDR3 spans 17 residues. J gave up 9 bases and V 1 base, and 9 bases lay outside the gene matches. Looked up from germline, CDR1 is SGHDN and CDR2 is FVKESK. CDR3 amino acids: CASSQGGTGGKSQKLFF. The CDR3 nucleotides read TGTGCCAGCAGCCAAGGAGGGACAGGGGGCAAATCCCAAAAACTGTTTTTT.

The chain carries TRBV15 and TRBJ2-3, with TRBD2 as a possible D gene (6 bases). V was cut by 0 bases and J by 6 bases, with 10 bases left in between. The germline V gene encodes CDR1 LNHNV and CDR2 YYDKDF (reference sequence). The CDR3 is 14 amino acids. CDR3 amino acids: CATSRDIAVDTQYF. DNA of the CDR3: TGTGCCACCAGCAGAGATATAGCGGTTGATACGCAGTATTTT. The full variable domain, rest sourced from reference TRBV15 and TRBJ2-3, is DAMVIQNPRYQVTQFGKPVTLSCSQTLNHNVMYWYQQKSSQAPKLLFHYYDKDFNNEADTPDNFQSRRPNTSFCFLDIRSPGLGDTAMYLCATSRDIAVDTQYFGPGTRLTVL.

CDR3 coding DNA: TGTGCCAGCAGCGTAGCTCTTTCGTATCGTGAGACCCAGTACTTC. The encoded protein is CASSVALSYRETQYF. V usage is TRBV9 and J usage is TRBJ2-5; D is ambiguous. Germline V gene lookup returns CDR1 SGDLS and CDR2 YYNGEE. Trimming pared 0 bases from V and 5 bases from J, leaving 14 bases between. There are 15 residues in the CDR3. The variable domain in full, completed from reference TRBV9 and TRBJ2-5, reads DSGVTQTPKHLITATGQRVTLRCSPRSGDLSVYWYQQSLDQGLQFLIQYYNGEERAKGNILERFSAQQFPDLHSELNLSSLELGDSALYFCASSVALSYRETQYFGPGTRLLVL.

V gene TRBV27 combines with J gene TRBJ2-1, with D possibly matching TRBD1 (8 bases). The CDR3 is 18 amino acids. CDR1 and CDR2 from the germline V gene are MNHEY and SMNVEV (reference sequence). Trimming left V 7 bases short and J 12 bases short, with 34 bases between. CDR3 residues: CASTERNTGGTKTGVQFF. DNA for the CDR3: TGTGCCAGCACGGAGAGGAATACAGGGGGGACTAAGACCGGAGTGCAGTTCTTC.

This clone showed up just once. The chain is built from TRBV28 and TRBJ2-1; D possibly corresponds to TRBD2 (5 bases). The CDR3 is 15 residues long. The germline V gene has CDR1 MDHEN and CDR2 SYDVKM. Trimming stripped 3 bases from V and 0 bases from J, with 9 bases between. As DNA, the CDR3 is TGTGCCAGCAGTTTTCGGCGGGTCTCCTACAATGAGCAGTTCTTC. Translated: CASSFRRVSYNEQFF.

The chain recombines TRBV20-1 with TRBJ1-2; D is ambiguous. The CDR3 has 12 amino acids. Trimming cost V 3 bases and J 1 base, with 6 bases left between them. Per the germline V gene, CDR1 is DFQATT and CDR2 is SNEGSKA (reference sequence). The CDR3 protein is CSASVYNYGYTF. CDR3 coding DNA: TGCAGTGCTAGTGTGTATAACTATGGCTACACCTTC.

V gene TRBV2 combines with J gene TRBJ2-5; 9 positions agree with TRBD1. The germline V gene has CDR1 SNHLY and CDR2 FYNNEI. The CDR3 is 14 residues long. The J segment lost 4 bases and the V segment lost 6 bases, leaving 6 bases of the junction unmatched. The CDR3 nucleotides are TGTGCCAGCAGGGACAGGGGACTCCGAGAGACCCAGTACTTC. Translated: CASRDRGLRETQYF.

The V gene is TRBV9, the J gene TRBJ2-2; 8 bases are shared with TRBD2. The length of the CDR3 is 18 residues. Germline values: CDR1 SGDLS, CDR2 YYNGEE. V lost 4 bases and J lost 6; bases outside the gene matches: 17. CDR3 in amino acids: CASSPRTSSGRVAGELFF. CDR3 nucleotide sequence: TGTGCCAGCAGCCCTCGGACTAGCTCAGGGAGGGTAGCCGGGGAGCTGTTTTTT.

The gene calls are TRBV4-2 and TRBJ1-4; 7 bases fit TRBD1. The CDR3 has 17 residues. The trim removed 1 base at V and 3 bases at J, leaving 8 bases unmatched. Germline CDR1 LGHNA, CDR2 YNFKEQ. CDR3 amino acids: CASSQAAGTGANEKLFF. The CDR3 nucleotides are TGTGCCAGCAGCCAAGCAGCAGGCACAGGGGCTAATGAAAAACTGTTTTTT.